This TCR beta chain was captured by sequencing in a study of vaccination and CD4 T cells after COVID-19. Study at large: Stimulation of the cells used overlapping spike peptide pools from SARS-CoV-2 and from the common cold coronaviruses HCoV-NL63, HCoV-OC43 and HCoV-229E.

Oncomine TCR Beta short-read sequencing was applied to DNA from cultured CD4+ T cells. TCRdb reanalysed the PCR reads using MiXCR and keeps one entry per CDR3 protein. The sample contains a few thousand distinct CDR3 sequences, about 70% of which appear only once. Notes on this clonotype: Its specificity is unknown.

Findings of the study overall: Data came from relatively few convalescent patients and lacked early post-infection timepoints.

CDR3 length: 15 amino acids. Trimming cost V 6 bases and J 3 bases; bases outside gene matches: 7. Germline V gives CDR1 SGHAT, CDR2 FQNNGV. Indicated treatment: roughly nine-day PBMC culture with coronavirus spike peptide pools or control peptides (ViraFEST assay). Days 3 and 7 saw half the medium replaced with fresh IL-2 medium. The authors isolated CD4+ T cells by negative selection after 10 to 11 days of culture. The sequenced sample consisted of CD4+ T cells from blood, cultured in vitro. V is TRBV11-2 and J is TRBJ1-2, with 10 bases aligning to TRBD1. The sequence was collected from a human donor who had recovered from COVID-19. The CDR3 coding sequence is TGTGCCAGCAGGGGATGGGACAGGGGCGACTATGGCTACACCTTC. Protein product: CASRGWDRGDYGYTF.